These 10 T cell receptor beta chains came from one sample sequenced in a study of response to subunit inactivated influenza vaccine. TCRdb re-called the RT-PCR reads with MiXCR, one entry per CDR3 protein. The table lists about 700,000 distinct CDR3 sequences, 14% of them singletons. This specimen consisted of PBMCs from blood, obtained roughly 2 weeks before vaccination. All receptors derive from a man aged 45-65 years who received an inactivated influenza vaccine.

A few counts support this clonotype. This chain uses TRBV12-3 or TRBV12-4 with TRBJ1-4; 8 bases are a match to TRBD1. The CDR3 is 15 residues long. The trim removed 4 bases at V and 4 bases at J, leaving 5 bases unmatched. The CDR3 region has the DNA TGTGCCAGCAGTTCAACAGGGGGATATAATGAAAAACTGTTTTTT. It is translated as CASSSTGGYNEKLFF.

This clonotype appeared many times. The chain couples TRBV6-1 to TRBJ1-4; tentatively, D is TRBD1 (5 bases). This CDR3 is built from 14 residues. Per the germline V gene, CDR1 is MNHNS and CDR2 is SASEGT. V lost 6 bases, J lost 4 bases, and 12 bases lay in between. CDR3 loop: CASSEGRFNEKLFF. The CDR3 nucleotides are TGTGCCAGCAGCGAGGGACGGTTTAATGAAAAACTGTTTTTT.

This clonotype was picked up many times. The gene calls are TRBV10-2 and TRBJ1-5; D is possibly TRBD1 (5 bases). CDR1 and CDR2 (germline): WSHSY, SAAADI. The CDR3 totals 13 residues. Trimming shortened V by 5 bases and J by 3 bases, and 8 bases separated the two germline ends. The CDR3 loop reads CASSQGVNQPQHF. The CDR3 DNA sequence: TGCGCCAGCAGTCAAGGGGTCAATCAGCCCCAGCATTTT.

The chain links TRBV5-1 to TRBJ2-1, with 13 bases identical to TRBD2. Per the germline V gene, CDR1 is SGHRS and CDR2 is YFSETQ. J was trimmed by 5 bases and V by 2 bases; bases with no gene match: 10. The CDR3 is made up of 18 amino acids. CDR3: CASSFEPQGLAGDNEQFF. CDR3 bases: TGCGCCAGCAGCTTCGAGCCCCAAGGACTAGCGGGAGACAATGAGCAGTTCTTC.

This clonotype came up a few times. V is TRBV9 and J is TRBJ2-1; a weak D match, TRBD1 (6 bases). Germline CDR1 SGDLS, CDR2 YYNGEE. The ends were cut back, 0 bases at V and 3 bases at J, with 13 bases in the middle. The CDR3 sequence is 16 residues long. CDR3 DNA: TGTGCCAGCAGCGTAGCTGGGGACACCCTCTACAATGAGCAGTTCTTC. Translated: CASSVAGDTLYNEQFF.

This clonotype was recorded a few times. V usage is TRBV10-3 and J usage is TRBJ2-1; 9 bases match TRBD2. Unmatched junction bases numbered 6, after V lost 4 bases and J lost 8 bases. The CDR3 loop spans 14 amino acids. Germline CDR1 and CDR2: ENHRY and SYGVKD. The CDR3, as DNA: TGTGCCATCAGTGGACTAGCGGTTAACTATGAGCAGTTCTTC. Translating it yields CAISGLAVNYEQFF.

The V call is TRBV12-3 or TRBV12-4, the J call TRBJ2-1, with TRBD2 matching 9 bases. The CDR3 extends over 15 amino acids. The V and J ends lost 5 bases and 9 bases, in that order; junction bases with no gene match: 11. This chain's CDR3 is CASSTTSGLVGEQFF. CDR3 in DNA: TGTGCCAGCAGTACAACTAGCGGGCTGGTCGGTGAGCAGTTCTTC.

The CDR3: CASSAQTGVSYNEQFF. The CDR3 DNA reads TGTGCCAGCAGCGCCCAGACAGGGGTTTCCTACAATGAGCAGTTCTTC. V usage is TRBV7-3 and J usage is TRBJ2-1, with TRBD1 matching 8 bases. With V trimmed by 5 bases and J by 1 base, 7 bases remained unmatched. Germline V CDR1 and CDR2: SGHTA, FQGTGA. CDR3 length equals 16 residues.

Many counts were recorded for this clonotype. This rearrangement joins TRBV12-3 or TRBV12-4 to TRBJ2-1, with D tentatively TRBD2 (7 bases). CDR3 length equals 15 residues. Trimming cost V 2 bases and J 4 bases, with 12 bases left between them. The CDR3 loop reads CASSLSGGRYNEQFF. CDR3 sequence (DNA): TGTGCCAGCAGTTTATCGGGGGGCAGGTACAATGAGCAGTTCTTC.

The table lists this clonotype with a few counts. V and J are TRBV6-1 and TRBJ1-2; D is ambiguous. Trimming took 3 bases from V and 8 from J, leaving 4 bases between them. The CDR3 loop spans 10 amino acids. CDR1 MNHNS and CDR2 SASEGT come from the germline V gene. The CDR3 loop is CASSDGGYTF. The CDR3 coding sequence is TGTGCCAGCAGTGACGGGGGCTACACCTTC.